Shown below are 24 T cell receptor beta chains from a single sample sequenced in a study of T cell responses to AZD1222 COVID-19 vaccine. Measured with immunoSEQ multiplex PCR; TCRdb has only the in-frame clones, and not every one. The data hold around 140,000 clones, with over 75% observed a single time. The sample here was peripheral blood, taken on day 0 of AZD1222 vaccination. Source of these receptors: an adult in good health.

The chain carries TRBV2 and TRBJ1-1; unclear D gene. CDR1 and CDR2 from the germline V gene are SNHLY and FYNNEI. Trimming pared 5 bases from V and 3 bases from J, leaving 13 bases between. This CDR3 region has 14 residues. The CDR3 bases are TGTGCCAGCAGTAGGACTCAGATTGACACTGAAGCTTTCTTT. It codes for CASSRTQIDTEAFF. Looking up the rest from reference TRBV2 and TRBJ1-1 gives the full variable domain: EPEVTQTPSHQVTQMGQEVILRCVPISNHLYFYWYRQILGQKVEFLVSFYNNEISEKSEIFDDQFSVERPDGSNFTLKIRSTKLEDSAMYFCASSRTQIDTEAFFGQGTRLTVV.

The rearrangement uses TRBV6-2 or TRBV6-3 and TRBJ1-2, with D perhaps TRBD1 (5 bases). The CDR3 consists of 14 residues. V was clipped by 4 bases and J by 5 bases, with 14 bases between them. CDR1 and CDR2 from the germline V gene are MNHEY and SVGEGT. The CDR3 sequence is CASSSPGLSYGYTF. In nucleotides, the CDR3 is TGTGCCAGCAGTTCACCGGGACTATCGTATGGCTACACCTTC.

The chain employs TRBV19 and TRBJ1-2; 9 bases fit TRBD1. CDR1 and CDR2 from the germline V gene are LNHDA and SQIVND (reference sequence). After removal of 8 bases from V and 4 bases from J, the junction contained 11 bases not matched to a gene. CDR3 size: 15 residues. The CDR3 nucleotides are TGTGCCAGTTACCCTCTGCAGACAGGGGGCTATGGCTACACCTTC. Protein sequence: CASYPLQTGGYGYTF.

The chain couples TRBV28 to TRBJ1-2; D unresolved. The germline V gene encodes CDR1 MDHEN and CDR2 SYDVKM. This CDR3 region has 11 residues. V was cut by 9 bases and J by 0 bases, with 5 bases left in between. The CDR3 coding sequence is TGTGCCAGTCAGGCTAACTATGGCTACACCTTC. Protein: CASQANYGYTF.

The V and J genes are TRBV7-3 and TRBJ1-3; D not resolved. The V and J ends lost 5 bases and 4 bases respectively, with 9 bases between them. The CDR3 spans 13 residues. Germline V gene data show CDR1 as SGHTA and CDR2 as FQGTGA. CDR3 nucleotide sequence: TGTGCCAGCAGCCCCCGACAAGGAAACACCATATATTTT. Protein: CASSPRQGNTIYF.

This clone came up once. The chain combines TRBV19 with TRBJ2-7, with D possibly being TRBD1 (5 bases). This CDR3 region has 13 residues. Looked up from germline, CDR1 is LNHDA and CDR2 is SQIVND (reference sequence). V dropped 5 bases and J dropped 2 bases, with 10 bases sitting between them. The CDR3 protein is CASSGAVAYEQYF. The CDR3 nucleotides are TGTGCCAGTAGTGGGGCCGTAGCCTACGAGCAGTACTTC.

The rearrangement uses TRBV28 and TRBJ1-2, with D possibly matching TRBD1 (6 bases). Between the trimmed V and J ends, which lost 1 base and 6 bases, there was a span of 21 bases. The V gene's germline CDR1 is MDHEN and CDR2 SYDVKM. The CDR3 covers 17 residues. CDR3 bases: TGTGCCAGCAGTTTATCAATGGTGGGACACCTTTCTGATGGCTACACCTTC. Its protein is CASSLSMVGHLSDGYTF.

V and J are TRBV3-1 (or the pseudogene TRBV3-2) and TRBJ2-7, with a possible D match to TRBD1 (6 bases). Germline V gene lookup returns CDR1 LGHDT and CDR2 YNNKEL (reference sequence). The CDR3 length is 14 residues. Trimming took off 5 bases at V and 2 bases at J, with 13 bases between the two ends. The DNA for the CDR3 is TGTGCCAGCAGCGGGTGGGGGCCTACCTACGAGCAGTACTTC. Its translation is CASSGWGPTYEQYF.

V is TRBV4-1 and J is TRBJ1-6, with D uncertain. CDR1 is MGHRA and CDR2 is YSYEKL in the germline V gene. Trimming cost V 1 base and J 6 bases, with 10 bases left between them. This CDR3 comprises 15 residues. CDR3: CASSQVYRANSPLHF. The DNA for the CDR3 is TGCGCCAGCAGCCAAGTGTACAGAGCTAATTCACCCCTCCACTTT.

The genes are TRBV3-1 (or the pseudogene TRBV3-2) and TRBJ1-5; D is possibly TRBD1 (5 bases). V was pared by 1 base and J by 7 bases, with 11 bases between. CDR1 LGHDT and CDR2 YNNKEL come from the germline V gene (reference sequence). CDR3 length: 14 residues. The CDR3 nucleotides are TGTGCCAGCAGCCAAGCAGGGATTTCCCAGCCCCAGCATTTT. Residues: CASSQAGISQPQHF.

The chain combines TRBV27 with TRBJ2-1; no clear D. CDR1 MNHEY and CDR2 SMNVEV come from the germline V gene (reference sequence). Trimming stripped 5 bases from V and 9 bases from J, with 17 bases between. The CDR3 runs 14 residues. The CDR3 DNA reads as TGTGCCAGCAGTCCGACCCACTACCTCAGTGAGCAGTTCTTC. Residues: CASSPTHYLSEQFF.

This chain joins TRBV5-1 and TRBJ1-1; no clear D gene. This CDR3 is 16 amino acids long. CDR1 is SGHRS and CDR2 is YFSETQ in the germline V gene. With 0 bases removed from V and 0 bases from J, the gap between germline ends came to 12 bases. CDR3 DNA sequence: TGCGCCAGCAGCTTGGCCGTAGGAGCAATGAACACTGAAGCTTTCTTT. It encodes CASSLAVGAMNTEAFF.

The chain recombines TRBV7-2 with TRBJ1-1; weak D call: TRBD1 (5 bases). V was cut by 1 base and J by 7 bases, with 13 bases left in between. The CDR3 extends over 14 amino acids. The germline V gene has CDR1 SGHTA and CDR2 FQGNSA. The CDR3 region is CASSLGRVGGEAFF. For the CDR3, the DNA is TGTGCCAGCAGCTTAGGCAGGGTCGGTGGTGAAGCTTTCTTT.

The gene calls are TRBV6-5 and TRBJ1-2; tentatively, D is TRBD1 (6 bases). The CDR3 length is 13 residues. Germline V gene data show CDR1 as MNHEY and CDR2 as SVGAGI. Trimming pared 6 bases from V and 8 bases from J, leaving 16 bases between. CDR3 DNA: TGTGCCAGCAGGCGAGGGGGTTTCGGCGGCTACACCTTC. It is translated as CASRRGGFGGYTF.

V is TRBV9 and J is TRBJ1-1; D may be TRBD1 (5 bases). Trimming removed 0 bases from V and 4 bases from J, with 13 bases in between. The CDR3 loop spans 15 amino acids. Germline V gene data show CDR1 as SGDLS and CDR2 as YYNGEE. CDR3 sequence reads: CASSVEGGRGTEAFF. CDR3 DNA: TGTGCCAGCAGCGTAGAAGGAGGGAGGGGCACTGAAGCTTTCTTT.

V is TRBV4-3 and J is TRBJ2-2; TRBD2 matches at 9 bases. The germline CDR1 and CDR2 sequences are LGHNA and YSLEER. The CDR3 is 18 residues long. Germline trimming cut 0 bases from V and 6 bases from J; bases unmatched to any gene: 11. The CDR3 region is CASSQEPAGGAFAGELFF. The CDR3 bases are TGCGCCAGCAGCCAAGAACCAGCGGGGGGAGCCTTCGCCGGGGAGCTGTTTTTT.

The chain carries TRBV18 and TRBJ2-5; the D is unclear. The CDR3 has 14 amino acids. CDR1 is KGHSH and CDR2 is LQKENI in the germline V gene. Trimming shortened V by 0 bases and J by 5 bases, and 10 bases separated the two germline ends. In DNA, the CDR3 is TGTGCCAGCTCACCACCTTCCGTTTGGGAGACCCAGTACTTC. Residues: CASSPPSVWETQYF.

The rearrangement joins TRBV21-1 to TRBJ2-7; whether TRBD1, the table's D call, matches the DNA was not checked. TRBV21-1 is a documented pseudogene. This CDR3 region has 15 residues. CDR3: CASIHDRGLIYEQYF. The CDR3 coding sequence is TGTGCCAGCATCCACGACAGGGGGCTTATCTACGAGCAGTACTTC.

A single count supports this clone. This sequence joins TRBV18 and TRBJ1-6; D ambiguous. Trimming took 3 bases from V and 5 from J, leaving 11 bases between them. The length of the CDR3 is 15 residues. Germline CDR1 and CDR2: KGHSH and LQKENI. CDR3 loop: CASSPKTIDNSPLHF. DNA of the CDR3: TGTGCCAGCTCACCGAAAACAATTGATAATTCACCCCTCCACTTT.

The rearrangement uses TRBV9 and TRBJ2-7; 10 positions agree with TRBD2. With V trimmed by 0 bases and J by 3 bases, 3 bases remained unmatched. The CDR3 length is 15 residues. Germline V gives CDR1 SGDLS, CDR2 YYNGEE. The CDR3 here is CASSVELAGVYEQYF. As DNA, the CDR3 is TGTGCCAGCAGCGTAGAGCTAGCGGGGGTCTACGAGCAGTACTTC.

This sequence joins TRBV2 and TRBJ2-7, with D maybe TRBD2 (6 bases). Trimming took 2 bases from V and 2 from J, leaving 19 bases between them. The germline V gene has CDR1 SNHLY and CDR2 FYNNEI. The CDR3 extends over 17 amino acids. CDR3 loop: CASSEWVEGEGTYEQYF. CDR3 DNA sequence: TGTGCCAGCAGTGAATGGGTGGAGGGCGAAGGAACCTACGAGCAGTACTTC.

Here the CDR3 DNA reads TGTGCCAGCAACTCGGGTAGAAAGCCCACAGATACGCAGTATTTT. Its translation: CASNSGRKPTDTQYF. The chain uses TRBV7-2 and TRBJ2-3; D unresolved. The germline CDR1 and CDR2 sequences are SGHTA and FQGNSA. The CDR3 sequence is 15 residues long. With 7 bases removed from V and 2 bases from J, the gap between germline ends came to 16 bases.

In its sample, this clone was seen a few times. The chain couples TRBV5-5 to TRBJ2-1; 10 bases agree with TRBD1. The V and J ends lost 1 base and 9 bases, in that order; junction bases with no gene match: 7. The CDR3 runs to 15 residues. The V gene's germline CDR1 is SGHKS and CDR2 YYEKEE (reference sequence). CDR3 loop: CASSLRSGQGTEQFF. CDR3 in DNA: TGTGCCAGCAGCTTGAGATCGGGACAGGGGACTGAGCAGTTCTTC.

The rearrangement joins TRBV19 to TRBJ2-2, with D perhaps TRBD2 (5 bases). This CDR3 comprises 15 residues. Per germline, CDR1 LNHDA and CDR2 SQIVND (reference sequence). V shed 1 base and J shed 4 bases, with 10 bases lying between them. CDR3 in amino acids: CASSIATLVTGELFF. CDR3 nucleotides: TGTGCCAGTAGTATAGCCACACTAGTCACCGGGGAGCTGTTTTTT.